The 12 T cell receptor beta chains given below trace back to one sample, sequenced in a study of CD8 T cells in Susac syndrome. Random hexamers were used to reverse transcribe an amount of roughly 0.5 to 1 ug RNA. TCRdb re-analysed the immunoSEQ multiplex PCR reads in MiXCR, keeping a single row per CDR3 protein. The sample contains 150,000 to 200,000 distinct CDR3 sequences, roughly 95% of which appear only once. The sequencing sample was made of CD4+ T cells from PBMCs. The receptor source for this set is a human donor with multiple sclerosis.

The rearrangement uses TRBV6-2 or TRBV6-3 and TRBJ2-3; a weak D match, TRBD2 (5 bases). V shed 9 bases and J shed 3 bases, with 13 bases lying between them. The CDR3 has 13 residues. Germline V gene lookup returns CDR1 MNHEY and CDR2 SVGEGT. This CDR3 is CASYQWRTDTQYF. DNA for the CDR3: TGTGCCAGTTACCAATGGAGGACAGATACGCAGTATTTT.

V gene TRBV30 combines with J gene TRBJ2-5; possible D gene TRBD2, 6 bases. Trimming left V 0 bases short and J 4 bases short, with 12 bases between. The CDR3 length is 14 residues. The germline CDR1 and CDR2 sequences are GTSNPN and SVGIG (reference sequence). CDR3 DNA sequence: TGTGCCTGGAGTGTAGGGTCGCGGGGAGAGACCCAGTACTTC. It encodes CAWSVGSRGETQYF.

The genes are TRBV6-2 or TRBV6-3 and TRBJ2-6; the D is unclear. Germline-derived CDR1 and CDR2 are MNHEY and SVGEGT. The length of the CDR3 is 18 residues. The V end was cut by 0 bases, the J end by 4 bases, with 16 bases between. The CDR3 protein is CASSYSQRAPSGANVLTF. In DNA, the CDR3 is TGTGCCAGCAGTTACTCTCAAAGGGCGCCTTCCGGGGCCAACGTCCTGACTTTC.

The chain is built from TRBV12-3 or TRBV12-4 and TRBJ1-1, with 7 bases fitting TRBD1. The length of the CDR3 is 15 residues. Trimming took 3 bases from V and 8 from J; bases not matched to a gene: 12. The CDR3 here is CASSFSPGGGAEAFF. CDR3 sequence (DNA): TGTGCCAGCAGTTTTTCCCCAGGGGGTGGGGCCGAAGCTTTCTTT.

V gene TRBV19 combines with J gene TRBJ2-3; no firm D call. Germline CDR1 is LNHDA and CDR2 is SQIVND (reference sequence). V gave up 1 base and J gave up 0 bases, with 8 bases separating them. The CDR3 covers 15 residues. CDR3 residues: CASSIGTASTDTQYF. The CDR3 region has the DNA TGTGCCAGTAGTATAGGAACAGCTAGCACAGATACGCAGTATTTT.

J is TRBJ1-1 and V is TRBV5-1; weak D call: TRBD1 (5 bases). This CDR3 has 17 amino acids. V shed 1 base and J shed 6 bases, with 22 bases lying between them. CDR1 is SGHRS and CDR2 is YFSETQ in the germline V gene. The chain's CDR3 is CASSLSVGGPASSEAFF. The CDR3 DNA reads as TGCGCCAGCAGCTTGAGCGTCGGGGGACCCGCCTCTTCTGAAGCTTTCTTT. Combining the CDR3 with reference TRBV5-1 and TRBJ1-1 gives the whole variable domain KAGVTQTPRYLIKTRGQQVTLSCSPISGHRSVSWYQQTPGQGLQFLFEYFSETQRNKGNFPGRFSGRQFSNSRSEMNVSTLELGDSALYLCASSLSVGGPASSEAFFGQGTRLTVV.

This chain uses TRBV5-6 with TRBJ2-1; D might be TRBD2 (6 bases). The CDR3 is made up of 14 amino acids. CDR1 and CDR2 (germline): SGHDT, YYEEEE. Trimming left V 5 bases short and J 2 bases short, with 11 bases between. The CDR3 is CASRSGGTYNEQFF. As DNA, the CDR3 is TGTGCCAGCAGATCTGGGGGGACCTACAATGAGCAGTTCTTC. Full variable domain (missing parts from reference TRBV5-6 and TRBJ2-1): DAGVTQSPTHLIKTRGQQVTLRCSPKSGHDTVSWYQQALGQGPQFIFQYYEEEERQRGNFPDRFSGHQFPNYSSELNVNALLLGDSALYLCASRSGGTYNEQFFGPGTRLTVL.

V gene TRBV20-1 combines with J gene TRBJ1-5; D unclear. Germline V gene sequence: CDR1 DFQATT, CDR2 SNEGSKA (reference sequence). This CDR3 is built from 15 residues. Trimming cost V 3 bases and J 3 bases, with 15 bases left between them. CDR3 sequence: CSARTGGRDNQPQHF. The CDR3 DNA follows: TGCAGTGCTAGGACGGGCGGACGCGACAATCAGCCCCAGCATTTT.

The CDR3 loop reads CASSFLRGGNQETQYF. The CDR3 DNA reads TGTGCCAGCAGCTTCCTCCGGGGCGGGAACCAAGAGACCCAGTACTTC. V and J are TRBV11-3 and TRBJ2-5; a possible D gene is TRBD2 (6 bases). The CDR3 extends over 16 amino acids. Germline V gives CDR1 SGHNT, CDR2 YENEEA. V was trimmed by 3 bases and J by 0 bases, leaving 14 bases between them.

The chain is built from TRBV29-1 and TRBJ1-1; no definite D call. Per germline, CDR1 SQVTM and CDR2 ANQGSEA. This CDR3 spans 13 amino acids. With 2 bases removed from V and 2 bases from J, the gap between germline ends came to 9 bases. Here the CDR3 DNA reads TGCAGCGTTGAAACGTCGGTAAACACTGAAGCTTTCTTT. Encoded protein: CSVETSVNTEAFF.

The chain recombines TRBV30 with TRBJ2-3, with D possibly being TRBD2 (5 bases). The germline V gene has CDR1 GTSNPN and CDR2 SVGIG (reference sequence). V lost 4 bases to trimming and J lost 0 bases, with 5 bases between them. The CDR3 has 12 amino acids. CDR3 in amino acids: CAWTGSTDTQYF. In nucleotides, the CDR3 is TGTGCCTGGACGGGAAGCACAGATACGCAGTATTTT.

The chain joins TRBV20-1 to TRBJ2-5; 8 bases are shared with TRBD2. Trimming at V came to 5 bases and at J to 1 base, leaving 6 bases not matched to a gene. The germline gives CDR1 DFQATT, CDR2 SNEGSKA (reference sequence). The CDR3 sequence is 14 residues long. The CDR3 protein is CSAARGGPQETQYF. CDR3 bases: TGCAGTGCTGCCCGGGGGGGCCCCCAAGAGACCCAGTACTTC.